This T cell receptor beta chain was documented in a study of shared clonotypes between healthy human individuals. Broader study findings: Generally, naive subsets came out with larger estimated richness than memory subsets.

The data were produced by immunoSEQ multiplex PCR, yet TCRdb's version contains in-frame clones alone and is incomplete. The sample yields approximately 1,500,000 clones, 95% to 97% seen once. The CDR3 is 14 residues long. The germline V gene encodes CDR1 SGHRS and CDR2 YFSETQ. The ends were cut back, 0 bases at V and 1 base at J, with 7 bases in the middle. Remarks on this clone: Its antigen is undetermined.

The material sequenced was naive CD4+ T cells sorted from blood. Indicated subset: CD45RA+ positively selected. The sequence derives from a man aged 25 to 40 in good health. This sequence joins TRBV5-1 and TRBJ1-1, with D unclear. The CDR3 protein is CASSLDAGNTEAFF. The CDR3 bases are TGCGCCAGCAGCTTGGATGCCGGGAACACTGAAGCTTTCTTT.